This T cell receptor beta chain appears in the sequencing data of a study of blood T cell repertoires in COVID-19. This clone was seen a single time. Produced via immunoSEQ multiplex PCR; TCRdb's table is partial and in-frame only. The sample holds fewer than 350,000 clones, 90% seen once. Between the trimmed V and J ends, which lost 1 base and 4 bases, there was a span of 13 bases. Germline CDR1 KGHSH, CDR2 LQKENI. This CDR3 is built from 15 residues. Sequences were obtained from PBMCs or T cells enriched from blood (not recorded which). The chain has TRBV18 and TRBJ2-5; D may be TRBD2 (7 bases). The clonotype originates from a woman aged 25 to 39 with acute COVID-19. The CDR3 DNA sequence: TGTGCCAGCTCACCACAGGGGGAGGGCCCAGAGACCCAGTACTTC. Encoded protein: CASSPQGEGPETQYF.